The rows below give T cell receptor beta chains drawn from one sample of a study of human T cells and chemical hapten exposure. TCRdb fed the RACE reads into MiXCR, producing one record per CDR3 protein. The table includes 180,000 or so distinct CDR3 sequences, around 22% detected once. This material consisted of whole blood, taken in connection with sensitization to the hapten diphenylcyclopropenone (DPC). These receptors were obtained from a woman aged 50 to 60 with alopecia areata. Some clones in this sample may be carry-over from other donors' samples. The CDR3 runs from the conserved cysteine through the conserved F or W. D genes are given only for firm matches. For some rows the clone size is stated as once, few or many, or as a class when expanded; others skip it.

D: -; size: few; J: TRBJ1-2; V: TRBV5-1; DNA: TGCGCCAGCAGCTTGGACAGGGAATTGAATGGCTACACCTTC; CDR3: CASSLDRELNGYTF
D: TRBD1; size: -; J: TRBJ2-2; V: TRBV3-1; DNA: TGTGCCAGCAGCCCAAGGACAGGGGGCGCGAACGGGGAGCTGTTTTTT; CDR3: CASSPRTGGANGELFF
D: -; size: -; J: TRBJ1-1; V: TRBV2; DNA: TGTGCCAGCAGTGTCCGCCAGGCATTGAACACTGAAGCTTTCTTT; CDR3: CASSVRQALNTEAFF
D: -; size: -; J: TRBJ2-7; V: TRBV15; DNA: TGTGCCACCAGCAGTGCGCCGGGACTCCAGTACTTC; CDR3: CATSSAPGLQYF
D: TRBD1; size: few; J: TRBJ2-7; V: TRBV10-3; DNA: TGTGCCATCAGTAACCCCGGGACAGTGGCCTCCTACGAGCAGTACTTC; CDR3: CAISNPGTVASYEQYF
D: -; size: -; J: TRBJ2-3; V: TRBV6-6; DNA: TGTGCCAGCAGTTACCCGACAGGAGTCACAGATACGCAGTATTTT; CDR3: CASSYPTGVTDTQYF
D: -; size: -; J: TRBJ2-5; V: TRBV19; DNA: TGTGCCAGTAGCCCACCGGGAGGAGGGGGGACCCAGTACTTC; CDR3: CASSPPGGGGTQYF
D: -; size: few; J: TRBJ2-1; V: TRBV5-6; DNA: TGTGCCAGCAGCTGGAGGGGCGGGGCCTTCAATGAGCAGTTCTTC; CDR3: CASSWRGGAFNEQFF
D: -; size: once; J: TRBJ1-1; V: TRBV7-9; DNA: TGTGCCAGCAGCCGGCCCCGGGGGACTGAAGCTTTCTTT; CDR3: CASSRPRGTEAFF
D: -; size: -; J: TRBJ2-1; V: TRBV20-1; DNA: TGCAGTGCTAAGGACTGGCGATACAATGAGCAGTTCTTC; CDR3: CSAKDWRYNEQFF
D: -; size: few; J: TRBJ1-3; V: TRBV7-9; DNA: TGTGCCAGCACCCCGTTTGGGCTGGGAAACACCATATATTTT; CDR3: CASTPFGLGNTIYF
D: -; size: -; J: TRBJ2-1; V: TRBV6-1; DNA: TGTGCCAGCAGTGAAAGGTCGGCTTGGGCGCTCTTC; CDR3: CASSERSAWALF
D: TRBD2; size: -; J: TRBJ2-1; V: TRBV2; DNA: TGTGCCAGCAGTATTCTAGCGGGCCAACCCCATGAGCAGTTCTTC; CDR3: CASSILAGQPHEQFF
D: TRBD1; size: -; J: TRBJ1-1; V: TRBV5-1; DNA: TGCGCCAGCAGCTCAGCTACCGGGACAGGGAACACTGAAGCTTTCTTT; CDR3: CASSSATGTGNTEAFF
D: -; size: -; J: TRBJ1-1; V: TRBV6-5; DNA: TGTGCCAGCAGTCAGTCCGGGACATTTACAATGAACACTGAAGCTTTCTTT; CDR3: CASSQSGTFTMNTEAFF
D: TRBD1; size: few; J: TRBJ1-5; V: TRBV9; DNA: TGTGCCAGCAGCCATGGCGGGGACAGTCGTAATCAGCCCCAGCATTTT; CDR3: CASSHGGDSRNQPQHF
D: -; size: few; J: TRBJ2-7; V: TRBV5-1; DNA: TGCGCCAGCAGCTTGGCCCACGGGGGAGGAGCCCACGAGCAGTACTTC; CDR3: CASSLAHGGGAHEQYF
D: -; size: few; J: TRBJ1-1; V: TRBV5-4; DNA: TGTGCCAGCAGCTTGGCGGGGTTGGACACTGAAGCTTTCTTT; CDR3: CASSLAGLDTEAFF
D: -; size: -; J: TRBJ1-4; V: TRBV11-2; DNA: TGTGCCAGCAGCGCCGCTTCCGGGGGAGCTAATGAAAAACTGTTTTTT; CDR3: CASSAASGGANEKLFF
D: TRBD2; size: -; J: TRBJ2-1; V: TRBV7-9; DNA: TGTGCCAGCAGCCGTCTAGCGGGAGGCCCTTTGGATGAGCAGTTCTTC; CDR3: CASSRLAGGPLDEQFF
D: TRBD1; size: -; J: TRBJ2-1; V: TRBV29-1; DNA: TGCAGCGTTGAAAAGGGGGCTAGCTCCTACAATGAGCAGTTCTTC; CDR3: CSVEKGASSYNEQFF
D: -; size: -; J: TRBJ2-2; V: TRBV11-3; DNA: TGTGCCAGCAGCCGATTGAGCAACACCGGGGAGCTGTTTTTT; CDR3: CASSRLSNTGELFF
D: -; size: few; J: TRBJ2-3; V: TRBV5-1; DNA: TGCGCCAGCAGCTTTAGCTTTCTCGCAGATACGCAGTATTTT; CDR3: CASSFSFLADTQYF
D: -; size: -; J: TRBJ2-7; V: TRBV20-1; DNA: TGCAGTGCTAGAGATAACAGAATTCTCCACGAGCAGTACTTC; CDR3: CSARDNRILHEQYF